The TCR beta chain described here comes from a study of post-analysis software for immune sequencing data. Study-level information: Some patients lacked subtype; others had relapsing-remitting, secondary progressive or progressive-relapsing disease. General study results and limits: Controls showed lower frequencies than patients for roughly 5 TRBV segments, and TRBV5-6, TRBV5-1 and TRBV20-1 were among these. Clustering by F measure revealed strong co-clustering among samples prepared together in one batch. In multiple sclerosis, normalized Chao1 diversity was significantly below that of controls.

The CDR3 extends over 16 amino acids. J gave up 7 bases and V 3 bases, and 10 bases lay outside the gene matches. Germline values: CDR1 SGHTA, CDR2 FQGNSA. Libraries were made from TCR beta cDNA, and they carried unique molecular identifiers. When 1 to 10 million T cells were used, they gave about 540,000 cDNA molecules. In TCRdb, the PCR reads were re-called with MiXCR into one record per CDR3 protein. The sample gives approximately 400,000 distinct CDR3 sequences, roughly 35% of which show up once; around 15% is in the top ten. Ten or more counts support this clonotype. Its specificity is unknown. V gene TRBV7-2 combines with J gene TRBJ2-5, with 11 bases matching TRBD2. The receptor was derived from a girl aged 10-17 years with multiple sclerosis. Sequenced sample: blood. This CDR3 reads CASSFSTSGGVGTQYF. CDR3 nucleotide sequence: TGTGCCAGCAGCTTTAGTACTAGCGGGGGTGTTGGGACCCAGTACTTC.